One and the same sample provided the 32 T cell receptor beta chains below, sequenced in a study of blood T cell repertoires in COVID-19. TCRdb's table, derived via immunoSEQ multiplex PCR, lists solely in-frame clones and lacks some. The table lists 200,000 to 300,000 clones, around 80% of them singletons, with 27% in the top ten. Specimen: peripheral blood. Receptors were obtained from a middle-aged man with acute or convalescent COVID-19.

The rearrangement joins TRBV29-1 to TRBJ2-3; D ambiguous. The CDR3 sequence is 10 residues long. V lost 7 bases to trimming and J lost 2 bases, with 4 bases between them. The germline gives CDR1 SQVTM, CDR2 ANQGSEA. The CDR3 DNA sequence: TGCAGCGGTTACACAGATACGCAGTATTTT. This encodes CSGYTDTQYF.

The DNA for the CDR3 is TGTGCCAGTAGCCGCGACTACTACGAGCAGTACTTC. Encoded protein: CASSRDYYEQYF. The J gene is TRBJ2-7, the V gene TRBV19; TRBD2 might be the D (5 bases). Per germline, CDR1 LNHDA and CDR2 SQIVND (reference sequence). The CDR3 is 12 residues long. Between the trimmed V and J ends, which lost 6 bases and 3 bases, there was a span of 9 bases.

This clone showed up just a few times. The gene calls are TRBV5-6 and TRBJ1-5; TRBD1 might be the D (5 bases). Germline CDR1 reads SGHDT; CDR2 reads YYEEEE. V shed 4 bases and J shed 9 bases, with 20 bases lying between them. CDR3 length: 15 amino acids. The CDR3 sequence is CASSTTQVSDGPQHF. DNA for the CDR3: TGTGCCAGCAGCACAACACAGGTCTCCGACGGGCCCCAGCATTTT. Full variable domain (rest looked up from reference TRBV5-6 and TRBJ1-5): DAGVTQSPTHLIKTRGQQVTLRCSPKSGHDTVSWYQQALGQGPQFIFQYYEEEERQRGNFPDRFSGHQFPNYSSELNVNALLLGDSALYLCASSTTQVSDGPQHFGDGTRLSIL.

This clone was observed a few times. The V call is TRBV19, the J call TRBJ1-5; 9 nucleotides match TRBD1. Per germline, CDR1 LNHDA and CDR2 SQIVND (reference sequence). V trimming: 3 bases; J trimming: 10 bases; junction bases outside the gene matches: 7. The CDR3 extends over 14 amino acids. The CDR3 reads CASSINRDRDPQHF. The DNA for the CDR3 is TGTGCCAGTAGTATCAACCGGGACAGGGACCCCCAGCATTTT. The variable domain in full, with the rest retrieved from reference TRBV19 and TRBJ1-5, is DGGITQSPKYLFRKEGQNVTLSCEQNLNHDAMYWYRQDPGQGLRLIYYSQIVNDFQKGDIAEGYSVSREKKESFPLTVTSAQKNPTAFYLCASSINRDRDPQHFGDGTRLSIL.

The chain links TRBV4-2 to TRBJ1-3; tentative D call: TRBD1 (5 bases). The germline V gene encodes CDR1 LGHNA and CDR2 YNFKEQ. Trimming cost V 4 bases and J 5 bases, with 21 bases left between them. CDR3 length: 17 residues. The CDR3 DNA is TGTGCCAGCAGCCCGGTAACGGCAGGGTTAAATCGAAACACCATATATTTT. Translation: CASSPVTAGLNRNTIYF.

The chain has TRBV19 and TRBJ1-1; 9 positions match TRBD1. The CDR3 consists of 13 residues. Trimming cost V 8 bases and J 1 base; bases outside gene matches: 2. The germline V gene encodes CDR1 LNHDA and CDR2 SQIVND (reference sequence). CDR3: CASGDRANTEAFF. In nucleotides, the CDR3 is TGTGCCAGTGGGGACAGGGCGAACACTGAAGCTTTCTTT.

This clone was seen a few times. The chain carries TRBV27 and TRBJ1-4; no definite D call. Germline lookup yields CDR1 MNHEY and CDR2 SMNVEV (reference sequence). V was shortened by 7 bases and J by 8 bases, with 20 bases between the two germline ends. CDR3 length: 15 residues. For the CDR3, the DNA is TGTGCCAGCAAAAGAAGTTTAAACGAGATGGAAAAACTGTTTTTT. Encoded protein: CASKRSLNEMEKLFF.

The chain couples TRBV20-1 to TRBJ2-1, with D hard to call. Trimming pared 3 bases from V and 9 bases from J, leaving 15 bases between. The CDR3 totals 13 residues. Germline CDR1 DFQATT, CDR2 SNEGSKA (reference sequence). CDR3 DNA sequence: TGCAGTGCTAGTGGGCTAACACGGAGTGAGCAGTTCTTC. This gives the protein CSASGLTRSEQFF.

This clone was recorded many times. The genes are TRBV5-6 and TRBJ2-6; TRBD1 matches at 12 bases. This CDR3 is built from 19 residues. Trimming at V came to 5 bases and at J to 2 bases, leaving 11 bases not matched to a gene. Germline CDR1 SGHDT, CDR2 YYEEEE. CDR3 DNA: TGTGCCAGCAGTTATAAACCGGGACAGGGGGCAACTGGGGCCAACGTCCTGACTTTC. Its translation: CASSYKPGQGATGANVLTF.

The chain employs TRBV5-6 and TRBJ2-1; 13 positions agree with TRBD2. Germline V gene data show CDR1 as SGHDT and CDR2 as YYEEEE. This CDR3 is built from 15 residues. The V segment lost 3 bases and the J segment 5 bases; nucleotides outside the gene matches: 2. The CDR3 spells CASSSGLAGHNEQFF. Here the CDR3 DNA reads TGTGCCAGCAGCTCGGGACTAGCGGGGCACAATGAGCAGTTCTTC. Looking up the rest from reference TRBV5-6 and TRBJ2-1 gives the full variable domain: DAGVTQSPTHLIKTRGQQVTLRCSPKSGHDTVSWYQQALGQGPQFIFQYYEEEERQRGNFPDRFSGHQFPNYSSELNVNALLLGDSALYLCASSSGLAGHNEQFFGPGTRLTVL.

The chain employs TRBV28 and TRBJ2-7; 8 nucleotides line up with TRBD1. V lost 5 bases to trimming and J lost 1 base; unmatched junction nucleotides: 4. The germline gives CDR1 MDHEN, CDR2 SYDVKM. The CDR3 has 14 residues. The CDR3 DNA reads as TGTGCCAGCAGTAGAACAGGGGGATCCTACGAGCAGTACTTC. Translating gives CASSRTGGSYEQYF.

This clone was seen a handful of times. V is TRBV19 and J is TRBJ2-2; D is uncertain. The CDR3 has 12 residues. Germline V gene sequence: CDR1 LNHDA, CDR2 SQIVND (reference sequence). The V end lost 8 bases, the J end lost 0 bases, and 4 bases lay between the germline ends. The CDR3 region is CASGPNTGELFF. CDR3 sequence (DNA): TGTGCCAGTGGCCCGAACACCGGGGAGCTGTTTTTT.

This clone was picked up a small number of times. The chain recombines TRBV2 with TRBJ2-7; perhaps TRBD2 as D (6 bases). V was cut by 8 bases and J by 3 bases, with 14 bases left in between. In germline, CDR1 is SNHLY, CDR2 FYNNEI. The CDR3 contains 13 residues. The chain's CDR3 is CASWNSGVYEQYF. CDR3 nucleotide sequence: TGTGCCAGCTGGAATAGCGGCGTCTACGAGCAGTACTTC.

In its sample, this clone was seen once. The gene calls are TRBV27 and TRBJ1-1; TRBD1 matches at 8 bases. The germline V gene encodes CDR1 MNHEY and CDR2 SMNVEV (reference sequence). The CDR3 totals 15 residues. Trimming cost V 3 bases and J 2 bases; bases outside gene matches: 5. DNA for the CDR3: TGTGCCAGCAGTTTGTCTACAGGGGGAAACACTGAAGCTTTCTTT. It yields the protein CASSLSTGGNTEAFF.

The rearrangement uses TRBV19 and TRBJ1-3, with 7 bases aligning to TRBD1. V shed 3 bases and J 0 bases; nucleotides not matched to a gene: 14. Germline V gives CDR1 LNHDA, CDR2 SQIVND (reference sequence). The length of the CDR3 is 19 residues. The CDR3 DNA follows: TGTGCCAGTAGTATCCTGACGGGACAGCTCCGACTCTCTGGAAACACCATATATTTT. Translated, it gives CASSILTGQLRLSGNTIYF.

The chain is built from TRBV19 and TRBJ2-5, with 13 bases lining up with TRBD2. The germline CDR1 and CDR2 sequences are LNHDA and SQIVND (reference sequence). The junction had 9 bases not matched to a gene; V was cut back by 6 bases and J by 5 bases. The CDR3 loop spans 16 amino acids. The CDR3 sequence is CASSRLAGGSGETQYF. In DNA, the CDR3 is TGTGCCAGTAGCCGACTAGCGGGAGGTTCGGGGGAGACCCAGTACTTC.

The chain recombines TRBV13 with TRBJ2-7, with 7 bases identical to TRBD1. Germline-derived CDR1 and CDR2 are PRHDT and FYEKMQ (reference sequence). The CDR3 is 14 residues long. V shed 1 base and J 4 bases; nucleotides not matched to a gene: 4. CDR3 DNA sequence: TGTGCCAGCAGCTTAGTGGGACAGATTTACGAGCAGTACTTC. Its protein is CASSLVGQIYEQYF.

The V gene is TRBV10-3, the J gene TRBJ1-1; D uncertain. The CDR3 runs to 16 residues. Germline V gene data show CDR1 as ENHRY and CDR2 as SYGVKD. Trimming shortened V by 0 bases and J by 5 bases, and 16 bases separated the two germline ends. CDR3 sequence: CAISESSGRGSTEAFF. The DNA for the CDR3 is TGTGCCATCAGTGAGTCGAGCGGTCGGGGTTCGACTGAAGCTTTCTTT.

The genes are TRBV30 and TRBJ1-4, with a possible D match to TRBD1 (6 bases). Germline V gene lookup returns CDR1 GTSNPN and CDR2 SVGIG (reference sequence). The CDR3 sequence is 15 residues long. V gave up 5 bases and J gave up 11 bases, with 24 bases separating them. The CDR3 DNA is TGTGCCTGGGAAGTTAATGCTGCGCGTACAGGGAAACTGTTTTTT. Encoded protein: CAWEVNAARTGKLFF.

The chain employs TRBV11-3 and TRBJ2-2, with D possibly TRBD1 on 6 matching bases. Deletions cut 5 bases from V and 3 bases from J, with 10 bases between. CDR1 is SGHNT and CDR2 is YENEEA in the germline V gene. The CDR3 is 14 amino acids. This CDR3 is CASSVYRDTGELFF. CDR3 nucleotides: TGTGCCAGCAGCGTCTACAGGGACACCGGGGAGCTGTTTTTT. The full variable domain, with the rest looked up from reference TRBV11-3 and TRBJ2-2, is EAGVVQSPRYKIIEKKQPVAFWCNPISGHNTLYWYLQNLGQGPELLIRYENEEAVDDSQLPKDRFSAERLKGVDSTLKIQPAELGDSAVYLCASSVYRDTGELFFGEGSRLTVL.

This clone appeared once. This chain joins TRBV30 and TRBJ2-2, with D perhaps matching TRBD2 (5 bases). CDR3 length: 12 residues. Germline V CDR1 and CDR2: GTSNPN, SVGIG (reference sequence). The V gene lost 3 bases and the J gene lost 7 bases, with 9 bases spanning the gap. CDR3 amino acids: CAWREGFGELFF. The CDR3 DNA reads TGTGCCTGGAGAGAGGGCTTCGGGGAGCTGTTTTTT.

CDR3 coding DNA: TGTGCCAGCAGTCGACTCAGAGACAGCAGCTCTGGAAACACCATATATTTT. This encodes CASSRLRDSSSGNTIYF. This chain connects TRBV2 to TRBJ1-3; D possibly corresponds to TRBD1 (5 bases). Trimming stripped 5 bases from V and 0 bases from J, with 17 bases between. The CDR3 loop spans 17 amino acids. Germline lookup yields CDR1 SNHLY and CDR2 FYNNEI.

The chain is built from TRBV30 and TRBJ1-4; TRBD1 might be the D (6 bases). V lost 7 bases and J 4 bases, leaving 13 bases between the germline ends. The CDR3 loop spans 13 amino acids. CDR1 and CDR2 from the germline V gene are GTSNPN and SVGIG (reference sequence). CDR3 in amino acids: CALGAASNEKLFF. DNA of the CDR3: TGTGCCTTGGGGGCGGCCAGTAATGAAAAACTGTTTTTT.

This chain uses TRBV27 with TRBJ2-5; TRBD1 agrees at 9 bases. Germline CDR1 and CDR2: MNHEY and SMNVEV (reference sequence). The CDR3 loop spans 16 amino acids. The junction had 10 bases not matched to a gene; V was cut back by 3 bases and J by 5 bases. The DNA for the CDR3 is TGTGCCAGCAGTTTTCTTCCGGGACAGGGAGGGGAGACCCAGTACTTC. Protein: CASSFLPGQGGETQYF.

V gene TRBV5-4 combines with J gene TRBJ2-2; possibly TRBD2 for D (6 bases). Looked up from germline, CDR1 is SGHNT and CDR2 is YYREEE (reference sequence). The CDR3 totals 18 residues. V was clipped by 4 bases and J by 2 bases, with 21 bases between them. CDR3: CASSLAAGSLINTGELFF. The CDR3 region has the DNA TGTGCCAGCAGCCTAGCCGCCGGGAGCTTAATTAACACCGGGGAGCTGTTTTTT.

This clone was seen just once. The chain is built from TRBV3-1 (or the pseudogene TRBV3-2) and TRBJ1-3, with D possibly being TRBD1 (6 bases). The ends were cut back, 0 bases at V and 4 bases at J, with 13 bases in the middle. In germline, CDR1 is LGHDT, CDR2 YNNKEL (reference sequence). The CDR3 has 16 residues. The CDR3 nucleotides are TGTGCCAGCAGCCAAGATTACGGGGGGCAGGGAAACACCATATATTTT. It translates to CASSQDYGGQGNTIYF.

V gene TRBV5-6 combines with J gene TRBJ1-3; no clear D gene. The CDR3 spans 15 residues. The V and J ends lost 4 bases and 2 bases respectively, with 13 bases between them. CDR1 and CDR2 (germline): SGHDT, YYEEEE. CDR3 nucleotides: TGTGCCAGCAGCCACGATCTGGCCCCTGGAAACACCATATATTTT. This codes for CASSHDLAPGNTIYF. The full variable domain, completed using reference TRBV5-6 and TRBJ1-3, is DAGVTQSPTHLIKTRGQQVTLRCSPKSGHDTVSWYQQALGQGPQFIFQYYEEEERQRGNFPDRFSGHQFPNYSSELNVNALLLGDSALYLCASSHDLAPGNTIYFGEGSWLTVV.

As for this clone: Within the sample, other DNA sequences also encode this same CDR3. J is TRBJ2-5 and V is TRBV5-6, with TRBD2 matching over 8 bases. The CDR3 has 13 residues. Unmatched junction bases numbered 0, after V lost 2 bases and J lost 3 bases. Germline lookup yields CDR1 SGHDT and CDR2 YYEEEE. The DNA for the CDR3 is TGTGCCAGCAGCTTACTAGCGGAAGAGACCCAGTACTTC. It specifies CASSLLAEETQYF. Filled out from reference TRBV5-6 and TRBJ2-5, the complete variable domain reads DAGVTQSPTHLIKTRGQQVTLRCSPKSGHDTVSWYQQALGQGPQFIFQYYEEEERQRGNFPDRFSGHQFPNYSSELNVNALLLGDSALYLCASSLLAEETQYFGPGTRLLVL.

This sequence joins TRBV24-1 and TRBJ2-1; possible D gene TRBD1, 5 bases. CDR3 length equals 12 residues. Trimming pared 2 bases from V and 15 bases from J, leaving 13 bases between. Germline CDR1 reads KGHDR; CDR2 reads SFDVKD. The CDR3 loop is CATSDSLNRRFF. DNA for the CDR3: TGTGCCACCAGTGATTCCCTCAACAGGAGGTTCTTC.

The chain uses TRBV2 and TRBJ2-3; D is uncertain. This CDR3 has 14 amino acids. Germline loops: CDR1 SNHLY, CDR2 FYNNEI. Trimming removed 4 bases from V and 0 bases from J, with 8 bases in between. DNA of the CDR3: TGTGCCAGCAGTGGCAGGATTAGCACAGATACGCAGTATTTT. Protein product: CASSGRISTDTQYF.

The chain combines TRBV18 with TRBJ2-2, with D possibly TRBD2 on 6 matching bases. The germline gives CDR1 KGHSH, CDR2 LQKENI. Trimming took 3 bases from V and 3 from J, leaving 11 bases between them. CDR3 size: 15 residues. CDR3 DNA: TGTGCCAGCTCACCCGGTCGGGAGCACACCGGGGAGCTGTTTTTT. Protein: CASSPGREHTGELFF.

This chain connects TRBV6-1 to TRBJ1-2; no definite D call. V was pared by 2 bases and J by 5 bases, with 12 bases between. The CDR3 sequence is 14 residues long. In germline, CDR1 is MNHNS, CDR2 SASEGT. The CDR3 DNA reads as TGTGCCAGCAGTGAACTTCCGGGGAGTTATGGCTACACCTTC. This codes for CASSELPGSYGYTF.